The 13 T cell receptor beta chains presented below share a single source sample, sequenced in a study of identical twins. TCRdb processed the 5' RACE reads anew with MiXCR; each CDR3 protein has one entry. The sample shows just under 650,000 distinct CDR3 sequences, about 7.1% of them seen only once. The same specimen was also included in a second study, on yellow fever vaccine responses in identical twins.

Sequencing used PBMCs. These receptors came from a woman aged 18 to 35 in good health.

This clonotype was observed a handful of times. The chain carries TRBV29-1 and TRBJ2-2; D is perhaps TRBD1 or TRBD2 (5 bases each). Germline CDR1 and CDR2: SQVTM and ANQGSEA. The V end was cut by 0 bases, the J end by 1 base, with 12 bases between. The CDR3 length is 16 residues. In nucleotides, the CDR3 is TGCAGCGTTGAAGATCTAGCAGGGATGAACACCGGGGAGCTGTTTTTT. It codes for CSVEDLAGMNTGELFF.

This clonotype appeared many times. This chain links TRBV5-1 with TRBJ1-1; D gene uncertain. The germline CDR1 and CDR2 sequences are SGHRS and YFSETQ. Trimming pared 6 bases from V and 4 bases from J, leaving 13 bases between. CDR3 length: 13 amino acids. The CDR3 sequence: CASNSPRGTEAFF. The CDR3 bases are TGCGCCAGCAATAGCCCTCGGGGCACTGAAGCTTTCTTT.

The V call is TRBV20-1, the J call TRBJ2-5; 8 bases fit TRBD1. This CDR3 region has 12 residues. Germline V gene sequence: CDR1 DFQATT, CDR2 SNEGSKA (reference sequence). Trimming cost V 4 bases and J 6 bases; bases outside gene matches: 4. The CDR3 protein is CSATGQGKTQYF. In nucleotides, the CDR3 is TGCAGTGCTACCGGACAGGGAAAGACCCAGTACTTC.

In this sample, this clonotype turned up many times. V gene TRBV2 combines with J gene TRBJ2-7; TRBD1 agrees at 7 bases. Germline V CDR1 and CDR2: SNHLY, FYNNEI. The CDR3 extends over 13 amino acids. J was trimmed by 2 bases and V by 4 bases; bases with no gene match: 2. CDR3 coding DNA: TGTGCCAGCAGTGGGCAGGGGGCCTACGAGCAGTACTTC. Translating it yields CASSGQGAYEQYF.

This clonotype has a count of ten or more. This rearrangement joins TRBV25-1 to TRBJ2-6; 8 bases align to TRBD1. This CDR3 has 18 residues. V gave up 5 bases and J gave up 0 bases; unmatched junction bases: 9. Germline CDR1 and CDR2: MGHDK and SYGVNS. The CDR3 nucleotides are TGTGCCAGCAGTTTGGGGACAGGATTCCCCTCTGGGGCCAACGTCCTGACTTTC. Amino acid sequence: CASSLGTGFPSGANVLTF.

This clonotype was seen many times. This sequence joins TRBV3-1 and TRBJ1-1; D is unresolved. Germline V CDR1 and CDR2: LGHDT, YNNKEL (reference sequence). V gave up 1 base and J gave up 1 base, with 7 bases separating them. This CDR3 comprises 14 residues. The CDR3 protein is CASSQVTANTEAFF. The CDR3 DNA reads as TGTGCCAGCAGCCAAGTAACGGCGAACACTGAAGCTTTCTTT. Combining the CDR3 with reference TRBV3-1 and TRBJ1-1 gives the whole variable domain DTAVSQTPKYLVTQMGNDKSIKCEQNLGHDTMYWYKQDSKKFLKIMFSYNNKELIINETVPNRFSPKSPDKAHLNLHINSLELGDSAVYFCASSQVTANTEAFFGQGTRLTVV.

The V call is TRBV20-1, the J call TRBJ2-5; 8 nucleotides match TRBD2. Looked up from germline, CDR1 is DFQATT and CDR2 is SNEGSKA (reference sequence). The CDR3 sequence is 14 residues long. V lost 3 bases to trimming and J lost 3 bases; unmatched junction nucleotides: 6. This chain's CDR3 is CSARRLAIEETQYF. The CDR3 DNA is TGCAGTGCTAGGCGACTAGCGATCGAAGAGACCCAGTACTTC.

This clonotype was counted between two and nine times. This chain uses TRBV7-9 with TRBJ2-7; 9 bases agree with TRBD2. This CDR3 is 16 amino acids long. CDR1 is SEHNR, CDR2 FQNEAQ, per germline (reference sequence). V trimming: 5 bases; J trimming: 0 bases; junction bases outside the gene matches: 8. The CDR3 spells CASSPKLAGSSYEQYF. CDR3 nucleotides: TGTGCCAGCAGCCCCAAGCTAGCGGGAAGCTCCTACGAGCAGTACTTC.

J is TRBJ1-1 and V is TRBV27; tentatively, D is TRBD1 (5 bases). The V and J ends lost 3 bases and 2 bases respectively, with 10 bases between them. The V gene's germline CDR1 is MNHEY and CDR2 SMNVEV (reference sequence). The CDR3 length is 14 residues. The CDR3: CASSFGRGNTEAFF. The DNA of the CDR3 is TGTGCCAGCAGTTTCGGTCGGGGCAACACTGAAGCTTTCTTT.

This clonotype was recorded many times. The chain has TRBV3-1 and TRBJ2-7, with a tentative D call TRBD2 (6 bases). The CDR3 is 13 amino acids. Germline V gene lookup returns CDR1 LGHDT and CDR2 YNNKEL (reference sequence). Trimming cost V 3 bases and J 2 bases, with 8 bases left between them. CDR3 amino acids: CASSQRGAYEQYV. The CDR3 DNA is TGTGCCAGCAGCCAGCGGGGTGCCTACGAGCAGTACGTC.

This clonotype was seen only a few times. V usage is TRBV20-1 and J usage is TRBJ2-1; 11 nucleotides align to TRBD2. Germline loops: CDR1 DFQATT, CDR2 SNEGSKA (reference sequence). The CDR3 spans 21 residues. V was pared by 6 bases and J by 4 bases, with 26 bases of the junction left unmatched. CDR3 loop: CSAPDRLTSGIQQSLYNEQFF. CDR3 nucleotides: TGCAGTGCACCGGACAGGCTGACTAGCGGGATCCAACAAAGCCTATACAATGAGCAGTTCTTC.

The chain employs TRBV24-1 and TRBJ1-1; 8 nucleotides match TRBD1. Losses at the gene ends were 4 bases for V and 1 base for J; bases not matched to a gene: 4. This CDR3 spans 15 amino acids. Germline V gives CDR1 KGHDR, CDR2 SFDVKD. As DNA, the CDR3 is TGTGCCACCAGTGAAGCCGGGACAGGGAACACTGAAGCTTTCTTT. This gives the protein CATSEAGTGNTEAFF.

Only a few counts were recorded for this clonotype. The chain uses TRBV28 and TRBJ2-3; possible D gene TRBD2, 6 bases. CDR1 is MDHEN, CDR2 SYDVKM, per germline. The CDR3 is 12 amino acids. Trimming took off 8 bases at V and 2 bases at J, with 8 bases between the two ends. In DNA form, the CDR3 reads TGTGCCAGCCAGCGGGTCACAGATACGCAGTATTTT. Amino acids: CASQRVTDTQYF.